This section outlines one TCR beta chain sequence together with its context. Produced via immunoSEQ multiplex PCR; TCRdb's table is partial and in-frame only. Of 150,000 to 180,000 clones listed, approximately 85% are singletons. The data derive from a study of blood T cell repertoires in COVID-19. The ends lost 2 bases at V and 8 bases at J; junction bases unmatched: 7. CDR3 length equals 14 residues. CDR1 MNHNY and CDR2 SVGAGI come from the germline V gene (reference sequence). Sequencing was carried out using peripheral blood. The chain recombines TRBV6-6 with TRBJ1-2; 8 positions match TRBD1. The receptor was derived from a man between 60 and 70 years old with COVID-19, enrolled during active disease. The CDR3 DNA reads TGTGCCAGCAGTTACGCACAGGGACAGGAGGGCTACACCTTC. Its translation is CASSYAQGQEGYTF.